A selection of T cell receptor beta chains follows, all from one sample in a study of cytomegalovirus exposure and HLA in healthy donors. Clones were read by immunoSEQ multiplex PCR, and TCRdb kept only the in-frame ones, dropping some. The sample contains 170,000 or so clones, approximately 80% of which appear only once. The sample consisted of PBMCs. These receptors were taken from a man younger than 45 in good health and CMV-seropositive. The CDR3 runs from the conserved cysteine through the conserved F or W. Fields, in order: clone size, J gene, D gene, V gene, CDR3 DNA, CDR3 protein. A D gene is named only where the DNA matches it firmly. Size is stated for part of the rows, as once, few or many counts, or as a class when the clone is expanded.

NA	TRBJ1-3	NA	TRBV19	TGTGCCAGTAGCCGACTAGACTCTGGAAACACCATATATTTT	CASSRLDSGNTIYF
NA	TRBJ2-2	TRBD1	TRBV4-1	TGCGCCAGCAGCCAAGATAGGGCAGGGGGCTTTCTTACCGGGGAGCTGTTTTTT	CASSQDRAGGFLTGELFF
NA	TRBJ2-7	NA	TRBV5-4	TGTGCCAGCAGCATTACCGGCCCCGGAGCCTACGAGCAGTACTTC	CASSITGPGAYEQYF
NA	TRBJ2-5	TRBD2	TRBV7-2	TGTGCCAGCAGCTTAACTGCGGGAGGGTGGGAGACCCAGTACTTC	CASSLTAGGWETQYF
few	TRBJ2-1	TRBD2	TRBV4-2	TGTGCCAGCAGCCGCGATAGCGGGGGGTACAATGAGCAGTTCTTC	CASSRDSGGYNEQFF
NA	TRBJ2-7	NA	TRBV7-9	TGTGCCAGCAGCTTAGGGCGTCTAGCGCTTACCTACGAGCAGTACTTC	CASSLGRLALTYEQYF
NA	TRBJ1-3	NA	TRBV28	TGTGCCAGCAGTTTACCGGGACAACTTCGGGGAAACACCATATATTTT	CASSLPGQLRGNTIYF
NA	TRBJ2-7	TRBD1	TRBV9	TGTGCCAGCAGCGTAGAAAGCAGGGGGCCCTACGAGCAGTACTTC	CASSVESRGPYEQYF
NA	TRBJ2-2	NA	TRBV6-5	TGTGCCAGCAGTTACCGGCTAGCTTCCGGGGAGCTGTTTTTT	CASSYRLASGELFF
NA	TRBJ2-4	NA	TRBV7-2	TGTGCCAGCAGCGATATCAGGCAGCGGAGCCAAAACATTCAGTACTTC	CASSDIRQRSQNIQYF
NA	TRBJ1-6	NA	TRBV6-1	TGTGCCAGCAGTGAGGTAACAGGGAGTAATTCACCCCTCCACTTT	CASSEVTGSNSPLHF
NA	TRBJ2-1	NA	TRBV6-5	TGTGCCAGCAGGGCCGGGGGATACTATTACAATGAGCAGTTCTTC	CASRAGGYYYNEQFF
NA	TRBJ1-2	TRBD1	TRBV27	TGTGCCAGCAGGGATAACTGGGACAGTAACTATGGCTACACCTTC	CASRDNWDSNYGYTF
NA	TRBJ2-5	TRBD2	TRBV5-1	TGCGCCAGCAGCGGCGGGAGGGCCCTCGGGGAGCAGTACTTC	CASSGGRALGEQYF
few	TRBJ1-1	TRBD1	TRBV6-5	TGTGCCAGCAGAAAGGGGGACAGAGCGAACACTGAAGCTTTCTTT	CASRKGDRANTEAFF
NA	TRBJ1-1	NA	TRBV27	TGTGCCAGCAGTTCTAGCGAACTTCCCCTTGAAGCTTTCTTT	CASSSSELPLEAFF
NA	TRBJ1-4	TRBD1	TRBV4-2	TGTGCCAGCAGCCGTCCGGGACAGACTAATGAAAAACTGTTTTTT	CASSRPGQTNEKLFF
NA	TRBJ2-1	NA	TRBV11-3	TGTGCCAGCAGCTTAAAATCCGGTGAGCAGTTCTTC	CASSLKSGEQFF
NA	TRBJ1-1	TRBD1	TRBV19	TGTGCCAGTAGTATAGTAACAGGGGTAACTGAAGCTTTCTTT	CASSIVTGVTEAFF
NA	TRBJ1-2	NA	TRBV19	TGTGCCAGTAGTTTCCGCCGGGAGGGGGGCGGCTACACCTTC	CASSFRREGGGYTF
NA	TRBJ1-3	NA	TRBV27	TGTGCCCCTAAAGGGGTACAGGGAGAGGACTCTAGGGACACCATATATTTT	CAPKGVQGEDSRDTIYF
NA	TRBJ2-7	TRBD2	TRBV4-2	TGTGCCAGCAGCCAAGACGGGCTAGCGGGAGGGCAAACCTACGAGCAGTACTTC	CASSQDGLAGGQTYEQYF
NA	TRBJ1-1	NA	TRBV4-1	TGCGCCAGTAAGCAGGGGCCGTCAACTGAAGCTTTCTTT	CASKQGPSTEAFF
once	TRBJ1-2	NA	TRBV27	TGTGCCAGCAGTTTGCGGTTTGATGCCTATGGCTACACCTTC	CASSLRFDAYGYTF
NA	TRBJ2-7	TRBD2	TRBV9	TGTGCCAGCAGCGGGGGTGATAGCGGGGCCTACGAGCAGTACTTC	CASSGGDSGAYEQYF
NA	TRBJ2-7	NA	TRBV27	TGTGCCAGCAGTCCTCTTGGGGAGGCCAAAAGGGATGGGCAGTACTTC	CASSPLGEAKRDGQYF
NA	TRBJ2-7	NA	TRBV11-3	TGTGCCAGCAGCTGGGCGGGCGGGGTACAGGACGAGCAGTACTTC	CASSWAGGVQDEQYF
NA	TRBJ2-7	TRBD1	TRBV27	TGTGCCAGCAGTCGGGCAGGGGGCTCTCCTCAGGAGCAGTACTTC	CASSRAGGSPQEQYF
NA	TRBJ1-1	NA	TRBV9	TGTGCCAGCAGCGTAGGGGACCTTGGGGGGACTGAAGCTTTCTTT	CASSVGDLGGTEAFF
NA	TRBJ2-7	TRBD1	TRBV6-5	TGTGCCAGCAGTTACTTACAGGGGGCCTACGAGCAGTACTTC	CASSYLQGAYEQYF
few	TRBJ2-5	TRBD1	TRBV2	TGTGCCAGCATTTGGACAGGGGGGATTGAGACCCAGTACTTC	CASIWTGGIETQYF
NA	TRBJ1-3	NA	TRBV4-2	TGTGCCAGCAGCCAAGATAGATCGCAACCGCTATATTTT	CASSQDRSQPLYF
NA	TRBJ2-5	TRBD2	TRBV7-8	TGTGCCAGCAGCTTAGCCGGGGGGGGAAGGGAGACCCAGTACTTC	CASSLAGGGRETQYF
NA	TRBJ1-4	TRBD1	TRBV18	TGTGCCAGCTCACCGCTGGGACAGGGGAAGGAACAGTTTTTT	CASSPLGQGKEQFF
NA	TRBJ1-3	TRBD1	TRBV5-4	TGTGCCAGCAGTAGAGACAGGGCCCACTCTGGAAACACCATATATTTT	CASSRDRAHSGNTIYF
NA	TRBJ2-5	TRBD2	TRBV19	TGTGCCAGTAGTGCTAGCGGGGGGAAAGAGACCCAGTACTTC	CASSASGGKETQYF
NA	TRBJ2-7	NA	TRBV6-1	TGTGCCAGCAGTGCGCGGGTCCTGCTCCGGGAGCAGTACTTC	CASSARVLLREQYF
NA	TRBJ2-7	TRBD2	TRBV28	TGTGCCAGCCAGGGAGGGTCCGCGGCGGGAGCCTACGAGCAGTACTTC	CASQGGSAAGAYEQYF
NA	TRBJ2-7	NA	TRBV14	TGTGCCAGCAGCCTAACTATTACCGACGGCGACTGGCCCTACGAGCAGTACTTC	CASSLTITDGDWPYEQYF
NA	TRBJ2-2	NA	TRBV19	TGTGCCAGTAGTATGCTTCGACTTGGCCCGGGACACAAAAACACCGGGGAGCTGTTTTTT	CASSMLRLGPGHKNTGELFF
NA	TRBJ1-6	NA	TRBV13	TGTGCCAGCAGCCCCAGGGGAGTTAGTTCACCCCTCCACTTT	CASSPRGVSSPLHF
NA	TRBJ1-6	TRBD1	TRBV5-6	TGTGCCAGCAGCTTGGAGGCCAGGGGGAATTCACCCCTCCACTTT	CASSLEARGNSPLHF
NA	TRBJ1-2	NA	TRBV30	TGTGCCTGGAGTCGGAACTCAGAGGGTATCGGTGGCTACACCTTC	CAWSRNSEGIGGYTF
NA	TRBJ1-1	NA	TRBV18	TGTGCCAGCTCACCGACACTGCTACTGAACACTGAAGCTTTCTTT	CASSPTLLLNTEAFF
NA	TRBJ2-3	NA	TRBV5-1	TGCGCCAGCAGCACGGACAGCCAAGCTAGCACAGATACGCAGTATTTT	CASSTDSQASTDTQYF
NA	TRBJ1-2	NA	TRBV28	TGTGCCAGCAGTTTCCTTAATCGTGAGAATGGCTACACCTTC	CASSFLNRENGYTF
NA	TRBJ2-7	TRBD2	TRBV27	TGTGCCAGCAGTCCCCGCGGGAGCTCGTACGAGCAGTACTTC	CASSPRGSSYEQYF
NA	TRBJ1-1	TRBD1	TRBV11-3	TGTGCCAGCAGCTCCAGAACAGGGGACACTGAAGCTTTCTTT	CASSSRTGDTEAFF
NA	TRBJ2-1	NA	TRBV5-6	TGTGCCAGCAGCTTGGAAGTGGACTACTACAATGAGCAGTTCTTC	CASSLEVDYYNEQFF
NA	TRBJ2-5	TRBD1	TRBV6-5	TGTGCCAGCAGTTACTATCAGGGGGCTACACAAGAGACCCAGTACTTC	CASSYYQGATQETQYF